These 30 T cell receptor beta chains came from one sample sequenced in a study of regulatory T cells in long-lasting Graves disease. According to the study, TCR beta libraries were built with iRepertoire HTBI primers and CDR3-region Arm-PCR. One entry per CDR3 protein, called by TCRdb with MiXCR from the multiplex PCR reads. Among 400,000 to 500,000 distinct CDR3 sequences listed, 14% were seen once. As to time point: newly diagnosed GD, antithyroid drugs for less than 3 months. Extracted RNA from PBMCs served as the source of the TCR library. These records were also assigned to another study, of T cells in Graves' hyperthyroidism and ophthalmopathy.

The source was peripheral blood mononuclear cells (PBMCs), collected at new diagnosis, from a patient treated with antithyroid drugs. All receptors derive from a woman aged 50 to 60 with Graves disease.

This clonotype was seen a handful of times. The genes are TRBV9 and TRBJ1-5, with TRBD1 as a possible D gene (5 bases). The CDR3 is made up of 15 amino acids. Trimming removed 2 bases from V and 0 bases from J, with 9 bases in between. The germline V gene encodes CDR1 SGDLS and CDR2 YYNGEE. The CDR3 loop reads CASSVLGDSNQPQHF. In DNA, the CDR3 is TGTGCCAGCAGCGTTCTAGGGGATAGCAATCAGCCCCAGCATTTT.

The sample holds many counts of this clonotype. V is TRBV24-1 and J is TRBJ1-5; no clear D. CDR1 is KGHDR and CDR2 is SFDVKD in the germline V gene. CDR3 size: 13 residues. Between the trimmed V and J ends, which lost 5 bases and 1 base, there was a span of 5 bases. The DNA for the CDR3 is TGTGCCACCAGTGTCAACAGCAATCAGCCCCAGCATTTT. Translation gives CATSVNSNQPQHF.

Ten or more counts support this clonotype. CDR3 in DNA: TGTGCCAGCAGCTTAGATGGGGGGTTTCTGGAGACCCAGTACTTC. It specifies CASSLDGGFLETQYF. The chain has TRBV7-9 and TRBJ2-5; maybe TRBD2 (6 bases). Between the trimmed V and J ends, which lost 1 base and 5 bases, there was a span of 14 bases. The CDR3 contains 15 residues. CDR1 and CDR2 from the germline V gene are SEHNR and FQNEAQ (reference sequence). The full variable domain, with the rest looked up from reference TRBV7-9 and TRBJ2-5, is DTGVSQNPRHKITKRGQNVTFRCDPISEHNRLYWYRQTLGQGPEFLTYFQNEAQLEKSRLLSDRFSAERPKGSFSTLEIQRTEQGDSAMYLCASSLDGGFLETQYFGPGTRLLVL.

This clonotype was seen at least ten times. The chain joins TRBV7-3 to TRBJ2-5; TRBD1 agrees at 9 bases. Germline V gives CDR1 SGHTA, CDR2 FQGTGA. CDR3 length: 16 amino acids. Germline trimming cut 5 bases from V and 5 bases from J; bases unmatched to any gene: 12. CDR3 residues: CASSPTGTGRMETQYF. CDR3 sequence (DNA): TGTGCCAGCAGCCCGACCGGGACAGGGAGAATGGAGACCCAGTACTTC.

Only a few counts were recorded for this clonotype. A read error may explain this, as a much larger clone is one base away. The genes are TRBV30 and TRBJ2-3; D is uncertain. The germline CDR1 and CDR2 sequences are GTSNPN and SVGIG (reference sequence). This CDR3 is built from 12 residues. Written as DNA, the CDR3 is TGTGCCTGGAGGGACCTTCCGGATATGCAGTATTTT. Translation: CAWRDLPDMQYF.

The J gene is TRBJ2-7, the V gene TRBV2, with D hard to call. Germline-derived CDR1 and CDR2 are SNHLY and FYNNEI. The ends were cut back, 4 bases at V and 5 bases at J, with 6 bases in the middle. The CDR3 is 11 residues long. The DNA of the CDR3 is TGTGCCAGCAGTGTGTTGCACGAGCAGTACTTC. It is translated as CASSVLHEQYF.

This clonotype was seen more than once but under ten times. The chain links TRBV29-1 to TRBJ2-1; D is unresolved. The CDR3 is 14 residues long. Trimming took 6 bases from V and 0 from J, leaving 12 bases between them. The V gene's germline CDR1 is SQVTM and CDR2 ANQGSEA. The CDR3 protein is CSVPYWSSYNEQFF. In DNA, the CDR3 is TGCAGCGTCCCCTACTGGAGCTCCTACAATGAGCAGTTCTTC.

V usage is TRBV6-1 and J usage is TRBJ2-3; no reliable D call. Germline V lookup: CDR1 MNHNS, CDR2 SASEGT. The CDR3 length is 11 residues. The V end was cut by 4 bases, the J end by 6 bases, with 5 bases between. The CDR3 coding sequence is TGTGCCAGCAGTGGGTGGGATACGCAGTATTTT. Translated, it gives CASSGWDTQYF.

The chain joins TRBV20-1 to TRBJ1-6; D remains unclear. Germline values: CDR1 DFQATT, CDR2 SNEGSKA (reference sequence). Trimming left V 0 bases short and J 10 bases short, with 10 bases between. This CDR3 contains 13 residues. The CDR3: CSARDSKGSPLHF. The CDR3 DNA follows: TGCAGTGCTAGAGATTCAAAGGGCTCACCCCTCCACTTT.

This clonotype came up many times. The chain carries TRBV5-1 and TRBJ1-1, with D possibly matching TRBD1 (6 bases). The CDR3 sequence is 15 residues long. The V gene lost 5 bases and the J gene lost 3 bases, with 17 bases spanning the gap. Germline V CDR1 and CDR2: SGHRS, YFSETQ. In DNA, the CDR3 is TGCGCCAGCAGGGGACATGAAACGTGGGACACTGAAGCTTTCTTT. Protein: CASRGHETWDTEAFF.

This clonotype was counted at least ten times. The V call is TRBV20-1, the J call TRBJ1-2; D is undetermined. V dropped 0 bases and J dropped 3 bases, with 8 bases sitting between them. CDR3 length: 13 residues. Per germline, CDR1 DFQATT and CDR2 SNEGSKA (reference sequence). Here the CDR3 DNA reads TGCAGTGCTAGAGACCCATGGGACTATGGCTACACCTTC. This sequence encodes CSARDPWDYGYTF.

Comments on this clonotype: This could be a read error, since a much larger clone is one nucleotide away. This chain links TRBV3-1 with TRBJ2-1, with D perhaps TRBD1 or TRBD2 (5 bases each). Trimming stripped 4 bases from V and 6 bases from J, with 16 bases between. This CDR3 contains 15 residues. CDR1 LGHDT and CDR2 YNNKEL come from the germline V gene (reference sequence). For the CDR3, the DNA is TGTGCCAGCAGCCCCTCCGGGACCCCTGGCAATGAGCAGTTCTTC. As protein: CASSPSGTPGNEQFF.

Notes on this clonotype: The conserved closing phenylalanine or tryptophan is absent in this CDR3, likely reflecting a read error. The chain is built from TRBV10-3 and TRBJ2-7; possibly TRBD2 for D (6 bases). CDR3 length: 15 amino acids. Germline CDR1 is ENHRY and CDR2 is SYGVKD. V lost 3 bases, J lost 4 bases, and 16 bases lay in between. This CDR3 reads CAISDPGEKAYEQYS. The DNA for the CDR3 is TGTGCCATCAGTGATCCGGGGGAAAAGGCGTACGAGCAGTACTCC.

The table lists this clonotype with many counts. The CDR3 region is CASSLRNRGVMNTEAFF. CDR3 DNA: TGTGCCAGCAGTCTTAGAAACAGGGGGGTGATGAACACTGAAGCTTTCTTT. The chain recombines TRBV27 with TRBJ1-1, with 8 nucleotides matching TRBD1. Germline CDR1 reads MNHEY; CDR2 reads SMNVEV (reference sequence). The CDR3 has 17 residues. V lost 5 bases, J lost 0 bases, and 11 bases stayed unmatched.

Many counts were recorded for this clonotype. CDR3 DNA: TGTGCCAGCAGTTTTGCTTCAACGAACACTGAAGCTTTCTTT. It codes for CASSFASTNTEAFF. This chain links TRBV12-3 or TRBV12-4 with TRBJ1-1, with D unclear. The CDR3 length is 14 residues. Between the trimmed V and J ends, which lost 3 bases and 1 base, there was a span of 9 bases.

This clonotype has at least ten counts. The gene calls are TRBV2 and TRBJ2-7, with D perhaps matching TRBD2 (5 bases). Germline assignment: CDR1 SNHLY and CDR2 FYNNEI. The CDR3 has 17 amino acids. The germline V and J ends were trimmed by 2 bases and 0 bases, with 17 bases remaining between them. DNA of the CDR3: TGTGCCAGCAGTGAAACGTGGCCCGGGAAAAGCTCCTACGAGCAGTACTTC. It encodes CASSETWPGKSSYEQYF.

This clonotype was counted a few times. V is TRBV12-3 or TRBV12-4 and J is TRBJ2-6; a weak D match, TRBD1 (6 bases). V lost 5 bases and J 0 bases, leaving 11 bases between the germline ends. The CDR3 loop spans 16 amino acids. The CDR3 reads CASSKQGFSGANVLTF. CDR3 DNA sequence: TGTGCCAGCAGTAAACAGGGATTCTCTGGGGCCAACGTCCTGACTTTC.

This clonotype was detected only a few times. The chain combines TRBV4-1 with TRBJ2-5, with TRBD2 identical over 10 bases. Per germline, CDR1 MGHRA and CDR2 YSYEKL. Trimming removed 1 base from V and 2 bases from J; junction bases left unmatched: 4. This CDR3 is built from 16 residues. Here the CDR3 reads CASSQVPSGGQETQYF. As DNA, the CDR3 is TGCGCCAGCAGCCAAGTGCCTAGCGGGGGTCAAGAGACCCAGTACTTC.

The CDR3 DNA reads as TGTGCCAGCAGCGTAGTAGCGGGAGGGCCCGCGAACACCGGGGAGCTGTTTTTT. Protein: CASSVVAGGPANTGELFF. The chain combines TRBV9 with TRBJ2-2, with 11 bases identical to TRBD2. Losses at the gene ends were 0 bases for V and 0 bases for J; bases not matched to a gene: 4. The V gene's germline CDR1 is SGDLS and CDR2 YYNGEE. CDR3 length equals 18 residues.

At least ten counts were recorded for this clonotype. The chain has TRBV6-5 and TRBJ2-7, with D possibly TRBD1 on 6 matching bases. Trimming cost V 2 bases and J 1 base, with 9 bases left between them. This CDR3 contains 14 residues. From germline, CDR1 is MNHEY and CDR2 SVGAGI. Here the CDR3 reads CASSYETGSYEQYF. CDR3 nucleotide sequence: TGTGCCAGCAGTTACGAGACAGGTTCCTACGAGCAGTACTTC.

This clonotype occurred many times. V gene TRBV28 combines with J gene TRBJ1-5, with 7 bases fitting TRBD1. J lost 5 bases, V lost 2 bases, and 3 bases had no gene match. Looked up from germline, CDR1 is MDHEN and CDR2 is SYDVKM. This CDR3 is built from 14 residues. The CDR3 nucleotides read TGTGCCAGCAGTTTACCAGGGGGTTATCAGCCCCAGCATTTT. Its translation: CASSLPGGYQPQHF. Using reference TRBV28 and TRBJ1-5 for the parts outside the CDR3, the full variable domain is DVKVTQSSRYLVKRTGEKVFLECVQDMDHENMFWYRQDPGLGLRLIYFSYDVKMKEKGDIPEGYSVSREKKERFSLILESASTNQTSMYLCASSLPGGYQPQHFGDGTRLSIL.

The sample holds many counts of this clonotype. The V and J genes are TRBV18 and TRBJ2-5; the D call may be TRBD1 or TRBD2 (5 bases each). This CDR3 region has 13 residues. V lost 4 bases and J 3 bases, leaving 9 bases between the germline ends. Germline CDR1 KGHSH, CDR2 LQKENI. CDR3 sequence: CASSRGSEETQYF. The CDR3 DNA is TGTGCCAGCTCACGGGGGAGCGAAGAGACCCAGTACTTC.

This clonotype was seen at least ten times. This chain links TRBV11-2 with TRBJ2-7; D remains ambiguous. This CDR3 has 14 residues. Germline V CDR1 and CDR2: SGHAT, FQNNGV. V shed 6 bases and J shed 0 bases, with 12 bases lying between them. DNA of the CDR3: TGTGCCAGCAGTTTATCCGGGTACTCCTACGAGCAGTACTTC. Residues: CASSLSGYSYEQYF.

This chain joins TRBV4-2 and TRBJ2-3; 13 bases map to TRBD2. With V trimmed by 2 bases and J by 2 bases, 13 bases remained unmatched. CDR3 length: 20 amino acids. Germline-derived CDR1 and CDR2 are LGHNA and YNFKEQ. CDR3 sequence reads: CASSQYPGLAGVVSTDTQYF. The DNA for the CDR3 is TGTGCCAGCAGCCAATACCCCGGACTAGCGGGAGTTGTGTCCACAGATACGCAGTATTTT.

This clonotype was detected ten times or more. This chain uses TRBV20-1 with TRBJ2-1; D is unclear. The germline V gene encodes CDR1 DFQATT and CDR2 SNEGSKA (reference sequence). Deletions cut 3 bases from V and 10 bases from J, with 13 bases between. The CDR3 has 12 amino acids. CDR3 amino acids: CSARGDVFEQFF. The CDR3 DNA follows: TGCAGTGCTAGGGGTGATGTTTTCGAGCAGTTCTTC.

In its sample, this clonotype was seen many times. The V gene is TRBV6-1, the J gene TRBJ2-3; maybe TRBD2 (6 bases). The CDR3 extends over 13 amino acids. CDR1 is MNHNS and CDR2 is SASEGT in the germline V gene. V gave up 7 bases and J gave up 4 bases, with 12 bases separating them. Written as DNA, the CDR3 is TGTGCCAGCACCCGGGACTTTGCAGATACGCAGTATTTT. It is translated as CASTRDFADTQYF.

This clonotype appeared many times. This chain joins TRBV29-1 and TRBJ2-3; 10 nucleotides match TRBD1. Germline assignment: CDR1 SQVTM and CDR2 ANQGSEA. The CDR3 consists of 14 residues. The V segment lost 6 bases and the J segment 1 base; nucleotides outside the gene matches: 4. DNA of the CDR3: TGCAGCGTCGACGGGACAGGGGGCACAGATACGCAGTATTTT. Amino acids: CSVDGTGGTDTQYF.

This clonotype appeared many times. V usage is TRBV6-2 or TRBV6-3 and J usage is TRBJ1-5, with TRBD1 identical over 9 bases. The CDR3 sequence is 19 residues long. CDR1 is MNHEY and CDR2 is SVGEGT in the germline V gene. V dropped 0 bases and J dropped 0; count of bases not matched to a gene: 9. This chain's CDR3 is CASSYSNRGQGYSNQPQHF. The CDR3 bases are TGTGCCAGCAGTTACTCGAACCGGGGACAGGGTTATAGCAATCAGCCCCAGCATTTT.

There are many counts of this clonotype. The chain is built from TRBV30 and TRBJ2-2, with D perhaps assigned TRBD1 or TRBD2 (5 bases each). Germline V gene lookup returns CDR1 GTSNPN and CDR2 SVGIG (reference sequence). V lost 2 bases and J 4 bases, leaving 11 bases between the germline ends. This CDR3 contains 14 residues. The DNA for the CDR3 is TGTGCCTGGAGTCGAGGGGCTGGCACCGGGGAGCTGTTTTTT. Translated, it gives CAWSRGAGTGELFF.

This clonotype showed up many times. The rearrangement links TRBV7-9 to TRBJ2-1; TRBD2 aligns across 7 bases. The CDR3 sequence is 15 residues long. The germline V gene has CDR1 SEHNR and CDR2 FQNEAQ (reference sequence). Trimming at V came to 2 bases and at J to 3 bases, leaving 4 bases not matched to a gene. CDR3 region: CASSLTAGIYNEQFF. CDR3 in DNA: TGTGCCAGCAGCTTAACAGCGGGAATCTACAATGAGCAGTTCTTC.